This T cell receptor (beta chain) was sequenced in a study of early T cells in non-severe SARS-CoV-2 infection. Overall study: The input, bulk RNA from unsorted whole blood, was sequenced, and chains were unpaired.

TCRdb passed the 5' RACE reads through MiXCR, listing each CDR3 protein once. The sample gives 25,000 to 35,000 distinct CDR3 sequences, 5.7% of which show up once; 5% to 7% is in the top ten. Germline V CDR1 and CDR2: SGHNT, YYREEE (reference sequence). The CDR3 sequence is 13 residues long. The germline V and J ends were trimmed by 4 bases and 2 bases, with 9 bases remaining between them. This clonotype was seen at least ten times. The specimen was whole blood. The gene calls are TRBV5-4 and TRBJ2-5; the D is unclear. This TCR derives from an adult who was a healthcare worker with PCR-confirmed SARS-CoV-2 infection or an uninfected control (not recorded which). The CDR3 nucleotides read TGTGCCAGCAGCCCACGCGGTCAAGAGACCCAGTACTTC. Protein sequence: CASSPRGQETQYF.